These 4 T cell receptor beta chains were all obtained from the same sample, sequenced in a study of blood T cell repertoires in COVID-19 (dated by TCRdb to 2020 to 2022). Libraries were constructed by the immunoSEQ multiplex PCR assay. As stored in TCRdb, this immuneACCESS dataset retains in-frame rearrangements with V and J assigned. A fraction of the clones does not appear; measured against another copy, unresolved V genes explain less than half of the discrepancy, and the remainder lacks a known reason. The sample table lists under 200,000 clones, approximately 89% of them with a count of one. About 2.7% of the sample goes to the ten largest clones. The sample comprised peripheral blood. Every receptor here comes from a man aged 35 to 55 with active or convalescent COVID-19.

V usage is TRBV15 and J usage is TRBJ1-5; 8 nucleotides align to TRBD1. The CDR3 runs to 18 residues. Germline lookup yields CDR1 LNHNV and CDR2 YYDKDF (reference sequence). The V gene end was trimmed by 1 base and the J gene end by 2 bases; junction bases not matched to a gene: 10. The CDR3 sequence: CATSRVWDRRVGNQPQHF. The CDR3, as DNA: TGTGCCACCAGCAGAGTGTGGGACAGGCGCGTCGGCAATCAGCCCCAGCATTTT.

This chain joins TRBV7-6 and TRBJ2-1, with 7 bases matching TRBD1. The CDR3 consists of 15 residues. CDR1 is SGHVS and CDR2 is FNYEAQ in the germline V gene. The V and J ends lost 5 bases and 6 bases, in that order; junction bases with no gene match: 10. In DNA, the CDR3 is TGTGCCAGCAGCCCCGGGACAGTACCTCCCAATGAGCAGTTCTTC. This gives the protein CASSPGTVPPNEQFF. Using reference TRBV7-6 and TRBJ2-1 for the parts outside the CDR3, the full variable domain is GAGVSQSPRYKVTKRGQDVALRCDPISGHVSLYWYRQALGQGPEFLTYFNYEAQQDKSGLPNDRFSAERPEGSISTLTIQRTEQRDSAMYRCASSPGTVPPNEQFFGPGTRLTVL.

V gene TRBV7-2 combines with J gene TRBJ2-7; 11 bases are shared with TRBD2. The CDR3 is 19 amino acids. CDR1 is SGHTA, CDR2 FQGNSA, per germline. J was trimmed by 0 bases and V by 5 bases; bases with no gene match: 15. The CDR3 region is CASSVTSGGPTQGSYEQYF. CDR3 nucleotide sequence: TGTGCCAGCAGCGTCACTAGCGGGGGACCGACGCAGGGCTCCTACGAGCAGTACTTC.

This sequence joins TRBV3-1 (or the pseudogene TRBV3-2) and TRBJ2-2; D not certain. The CDR3 spans 16 residues. V shed 1 base and J shed 5 bases, with 14 bases lying between them. The germline gives CDR1 LGHDT, CDR2 YNNKEL (reference sequence). Written as DNA, the CDR3 is TGTGCCAGCAGCCAAGGAAAATACCGACTTACCGGGGAGCTGTTTTTT. Protein: CASSQGKYRLTGELFF.